The subject of this entry is one T cell receptor beta chain. Antigen: not known. The data derive from a study of CD8 T cells in Susac syndrome. RNA amounts of about 0.5 to 1 ug underwent reverse transcription with random hexamers. Each CDR3 protein gets one entry after TCRdb re-called the immunoSEQ multiplex PCR reads with MiXCR. The sample lists more than 90,000 distinct CDR3 sequences, roughly 93% occurring once. The V gene lost 5 bases and the J gene lost 4 bases, with 18 bases spanning the gap. The CDR3 has 15 residues. In germline, CDR1 is MNHEY, CDR2 SVGAGI. Study-wide results and caveats: As the study acknowledged, the number of individuals in its TCR sequencing and HLA analysis was relatively small.

The authors sequenced TCR beta from blood CD8+ and CD4+ T cells. The J gene is TRBJ2-7, the V gene TRBV6-5; TRBD2 might be the D (7 bases). This TCR was recovered from a human donor with multiple sclerosis. The sequenced sample consisted of CD4+ T cells from PBMCs. This chain's CDR3 is CASSPSEGGRYEQYF. The CDR3 nucleotides are TGTGCCAGCAGTCCTTCCGAGGGGGGGAGGTACGAGCAGTACTTC.